The next 14 T cell receptor beta chains were all read from a single sample in a study of T cell responses to AZD1222 COVID-19 vaccine. Clones were read by immunoSEQ multiplex PCR, and TCRdb kept only the in-frame ones, dropping some. The sample lists around 60,000 clones; 65% to 85% were seen once. The source was peripheral blood, collected 28 days after the second AZD1222 dose. These receptors all stem from an adult who received the AZD1222 COVID-19 vaccine.

J is TRBJ2-3 and V is TRBV30; no clear D. Germline CDR1 is GTSNPN and CDR2 is SVGIG (reference sequence). Trimming left V 3 bases short and J 0 bases short, with 7 bases between. The CDR3 has 13 residues. For the CDR3, the DNA is TGTGCCTGGAGCACCTCTAGCACAGATACGCAGTATTTT. Amino acid sequence: CAWSTSSTDTQYF. Variable domain in full (rest from reference TRBV30 and TRBJ2-3): SQTIHQWPATLVQPVGSPLSLECTVEGTSNPNLYWYRQAAGRGLQLLFYSVGIGQISSEVPQNLSASRPQDRQFILSSKKLLLSDSGFYLCAWSTSSTDTQYFGPGTRLTVL.

The genes are TRBV15 and TRBJ1-5; TRBD1 is a possible D gene (6 bases). V lost 0 bases to trimming and J lost 7 bases, with 13 bases between them. The CDR3 totals 15 residues. Per the germline V gene, CDR1 is LNHNV and CDR2 is YYDKDF (reference sequence). CDR3 nucleotides: TGTGCCACCAGCAGAGATGGGGGCTTCGGCCAGCCCCAGCATTTT. Protein: CATSRDGGFGQPQHF.

The chain uses TRBV19 and TRBJ1-5, with 7 bases aligning to TRBD1. This CDR3 has 15 amino acids. With V trimmed by 5 bases and J by 0 bases, 4 bases remained unmatched. Germline assignment: CDR1 LNHDA and CDR2 SQIVND (reference sequence). The CDR3 DNA follows: TGTGCCAGTAGTCCGGGACAGCTTAGCAATCAGCCCCAGCATTTT. Residues: CASSPGQLSNQPQHF.

This chain connects TRBV6-6 to TRBJ2-1; D gene uncertain. The CDR3 consists of 16 residues. Trimming stripped 2 bases from V and 0 bases from J, with 11 bases between. Germline lookup yields CDR1 MNHNY and CDR2 SVGAGI (reference sequence). The CDR3 reads CASSYGSQSSYNEQFF. The CDR3 DNA is TGTGCCAGCAGTTACGGGTCCCAGAGCTCCTACAATGAGCAGTTCTTC.

This chain joins TRBV28 and TRBJ1-2, with unresolved D. Germline lookup yields CDR1 MDHEN and CDR2 SYDVKM. CDR3 length: 15 amino acids. The ends were cut back, 3 bases at V and 4 bases at J, with 15 bases in the middle. CDR3 bases: TGTGCCAGCAGTTTGGGAGGCAGGCAACGCTATGGCTACACCTTC. Its protein product is CASSLGGRQRYGYTF.

This chain uses TRBV28 with TRBJ2-5; the D gene is possibly TRBD2 (6 bases). CDR1 and CDR2 from the germline V gene are MDHEN and SYDVKM. V dropped 3 bases and J dropped 5 bases, with 22 bases sitting between them. The CDR3 spans 17 residues. Here the CDR3 DNA reads TGTGCCAGCAGTTTGGCTAGCGACAACTTTCTTGGGGAGACCCAGTACTTC. It yields the protein CASSLASDNFLGETQYF.

This chain links TRBV30 with TRBJ1-6; D is undetermined. The CDR3 loop spans 13 amino acids. The V end was cut by 4 bases, the J end by 9 bases, with 13 bases between. Germline CDR1 and CDR2: GTSNPN and SVGIG (reference sequence). As DNA, the CDR3 is TGTGCCTGGATGAGCCACTCTCCTTCACCCCTCCACTTT. The encoded protein is CAWMSHSPSPLHF.

This rearrangement joins TRBV7-9 to TRBJ2-1; D is uncertain. V lost 1 base and J 7 bases, leaving 8 bases between the germline ends. Germline CDR1 and CDR2: SEHNR and FQNEAQ (reference sequence). This CDR3 has 13 residues. In nucleotides, the CDR3 is TGTGCCAGCAGCTTAGGGGTCGGGAATGAGCAGTTCTTC. It is translated as CASSLGVGNEQFF.

The chain has TRBV27 and TRBJ2-7, with 13 bases fitting TRBD2. The germline V gene encodes CDR1 MNHEY and CDR2 SMNVEV (reference sequence). The CDR3 runs 15 residues. V was clipped by 4 bases and J by 5 bases; unmatched bases: 5. The CDR3 here is CASSSGLAGVDEQYF. The CDR3 DNA reads as TGTGCCAGCAGTTCCGGACTAGCGGGAGTGGACGAGCAGTACTTC.

This clone was detected only a few times. The chain employs TRBV28 and TRBJ2-7, with 11 bases matching TRBD2. The CDR3 loop spans 14 amino acids. The germline V gene encodes CDR1 MDHEN and CDR2 SYDVKM. The J segment lost 4 bases and the V segment lost 6 bases, leaving 5 bases of the junction unmatched. The CDR3 DNA reads as TGTGCCAGCAGCCAACGACTAGCGGGGTACGAGCAGTACTTC. It codes for CASSQRLAGYEQYF.

The chain combines TRBV7-2 with TRBJ2-1; 12 bases map to TRBD2. CDR1 SGHTA and CDR2 FQGNSA come from the germline V gene. After removal of 6 bases from V and 5 bases from J, the junction contained 5 bases not matched to a gene. The CDR3 is made up of 15 amino acids. The CDR3 DNA reads TGTGCCAGCAGTTTTCGGACTAGCGGGAACAATGAGCAGTTCTTC. This gives the protein CASSFRTSGNNEQFF.

This clone came up once. The chain employs TRBV19 and TRBJ2-6, with D possibly being TRBD2 (5 bases). The germline V gene encodes CDR1 LNHDA and CDR2 SQIVND (reference sequence). V was clipped by 4 bases and J by 0 bases, with 10 bases between them. The CDR3 has 16 residues. CDR3 in amino acids: CASSRPGSSGANVLTF. The CDR3 coding sequence is TGTGCCAGTAGTAGGCCGGGGAGCTCTGGGGCCAACGTCCTGACTTTC.

The rearrangement uses TRBV24-1 and TRBJ2-2; maybe TRBD2 (5 bases). The V gene's germline CDR1 is KGHDR and CDR2 SFDVKD. V was shortened by 1 base and J by 10 bases, with 12 bases between the two germline ends. The length of the CDR3 is 14 residues. The CDR3 loop is CATSDFSSGEELFF. CDR3 sequence (DNA): TGTGCCACCAGTGATTTCTCCAGCGGTGAGGAGCTGTTTTTT.

This sequence joins TRBV7-9 and TRBJ1-1, with a weak D call TRBD1 (5 bases). The V end was cut by 5 bases, the J end by 1 base, with 17 bases between. Germline V gene sequence: CDR1 SEHNR, CDR2 FQNEAQ (reference sequence). CDR3 length equals 16 residues. Written as DNA, the CDR3 is TGTGCCAGCAGCCCCCGGAGCGGGGCACAGAACACTGAAGCTTTCTTT. Its translation is CASSPRSGAQNTEAFF.